A selection of T cell receptor beta chains follows, all from one sample in a study of CD8+ T cells in alopecia areata. Generated by immunoSEQ multiplex PCR, the TCRdb table keeps only in-frame clones and is missing some. The sample includes 110,000 to 150,000 clones, 45% to 65% of them seen just once. The input for sequencing was CD8+ T cells sorted from blood, taken at week 4, from a patient treated with tofacitinib. These receptors were taken from a human donor with alopecia areata. CDR3s include the opening cysteine and the closing phenylalanine or tryptophan. A D gene is named only where the DNA matches it firmly. A clone size is listed for some rows: how often the clone was seen (once, few, many), or a class if it is expanded.

TRBJ2-5 | once | TRBD1 | TRBV2 | CASTDRGGTQYF | TGTGCCAGCACCGACAGGGGTGGGACCCAGTACTTC
TRBJ1-2 | . | TRBD1 | TRBV6-5 | CASSTQGAHIYGYTF | TGTGCCAGCAGTACACAGGGGGCGCATATCTATGGCTACACCTTC
TRBJ1-2 | . | TRBD1 | TRBV13 | CASSSYIRDRGQMVYGYTF | TGTGCCAGCAGCTCGTACATTAGGGACAGGGGGCAGATGGTCTATGGCTACACCTTC
TRBJ2-3 | . | . | TRBV27 | CASGEREGGTDTQYF | TGTGCCAGCGGCGAACGAGAAGGTGGCACAGATACGCAGTATTTT
TRBJ1-5 | . | . | TRBV15 | CATQEGGQFYDQPQHF | TGTGCCACCCAAGAGGGGGGACAATTTTACGATCAGCCCCAGCATTTT
TRBJ2-5 | . | TRBD1 | TRBV7-9 | CAISYWDREETQYF | TGTGCCATCTCGTATTGGGACAGGGAAGAGACCCAGTACTTC
TRBJ1-1 | . | TRBD1 | TRBV6-6 | CASSYSQGATEAFF | TGTGCCAGCAGTTACTCGCAGGGGGCCACTGAAGCTTTCTTT
TRBJ1-4 | . | . | TRBV4-1 | CASSQGPFNEKLFF | TGCGCCAGCAGCCAAGGTCCGTTTAATGAAAAACTGTTTTTT
TRBJ1-2 | . | . | TRBV13 | CASSWAGSGYTF | TGTGCCAGCAGCTGGGCAGGGTCAGGCTACACCTTC
TRBJ1-2 | . | . | TRBV30 | CAWSVPGFYGYTF | TGTGCCTGGAGTGTACCCGGGTTTTATGGCTACACCTTC
TRBJ2-7 | . | TRBD1 | TRBV27 | CASSPGTGPYEQYF | TGTGCCAGCAGTCCCGGGACAGGGCCCTACGAGCAGTACTTC
TRBJ2-7 | . | . | TRBV7-8 | CASSLALEQYF | TGTGCCAGCAGCTTAGCGTTGGAGCAGTACTTC
TRBJ2-7 | few | . | TRBV13 | CASSLGGGYEQYF | TGTGCCAGCAGCTTAGGCGGGGGATACGAGCAGTACTTC
TRBJ2-7 | . | . | TRBV27 | CASSLTGYEQYF | TGTGCCAGCAGTTTAACTGGTTACGAGCAGTACTTC
TRBJ2-7 | . | TRBD2 | TRBV27 | CASSLSAGLNSYEQYF | TGTGCCAGCAGTTTATCTGCGGGACTAAACTCCTACGAGCAGTACTTC
TRBJ2-5 | . | TRBD2 | TRBV11-2 | CASSLDTLLAGGLQETQYF | TGTGCCAGCAGCTTAGATACCCTACTAGCGGGGGGGCTCCAAGAGACCCAGTACTTC
TRBJ1-6 | . | . | TRBV27 | CASRRTNLPLHF | TGTGCCAGCAGACGAACGAATTTACCCCTCCACTTT
TRBJ2-4 | . | TRBD1 | TRBV5-1 | CASSLSSGTGEANIQYF | TGCGCCAGCAGCCTCTCCTCCGGGACAGGGGAGGCAAACATTCAGTACTTC
TRBJ2-3 | once | TRBD2 | TRBV2 | CASSRLAGDTDTQYF | TGTGCCAGCAGTCGACTAGCGGGGGACACAGATACGCAGTATTTT
TRBJ2-3 | . | TRBD2 | TRBV4-2 | CASSPLGAGGGDTQYF | TGTGCCAGCAGCCCCCTTGGAGCGGGGGGGGGAGATACGCAGTATTTT
TRBJ2-7 | few | . | TRBV11-2 | CASSLRSHSSYEQYF | TGTGCCAGCAGCTTAAGGTCCCACAGCTCCTACGAGCAGTACTTC
TRBJ1-2 | once | . | TRBV6-1 | CASSGLGPLSSLYGYTF | TGTGCCAGCAGTGGACTGGGACCCCTCAGCTCACTCTATGGCTACACCTTC
TRBJ1-3 | few | . | TRBV6-5 | CASSPGNSGNTIYF | TGTGCCAGCAGCCCGGGAAACTCTGGAAACACCATATATTTT
TRBJ2-1 | . | . | TRBV5-1 | CASSLYRNEQFF | TGCGCCAGCAGCTTGTATAGGAATGAGCAGTTCTTC
TRBJ2-5 | few | . | TRBV29-1 | CSVERDIQETQYF | TGCAGCGTTGAGAGGGACATTCAAGAGACCCAGTACTTC
TRBJ2-7 | . | TRBD2 | TRBV15 | CATSRPSSGGISYEQYF | TGTGCCACCAGCAGACCATCTAGCGGGGGGATCTCCTACGAGCAGTACTTC
TRBJ2-4 | . | . | TRBV30 | CAWSFENIQYF | TGTGCCTGGAGTTTTGAAAACATTCAGTACTTC
TRBJ1-6 | . | TRBD1 | TRBV5-1 | CASSLPGQGRNSPLHF | TGCGCCAGCAGCTTGCCTGGACAGGGAAGGAATTCACCCCTCCACTTT
TRBJ2-3 | few | . | TRBV6-5 | CASSYSAAEGTDTQYF | TGTGCCAGCAGTTACTCGGCAGCCGAGGGCACAGATACGCAGTATTTT
TRBJ2-7 | . | . | TRBV29-1 | CSVLGGAAYEQYF | TGCAGCGTTTTGGGGGGGGCAGCCTACGAGCAGTACTTC
TRBJ1-2 | . | TRBD1 | TRBV25-1 | CASSVDRSGGYTF | TGTGCCAGCAGTGTGGACAGGTCTGGTGGCTACACCTTC
TRBJ2-7 | . | TRBD1 | TRBV29-1 | CSVEEDRGLSYEQYF | TGCAGCGTTGAAGAAGACAGGGGACTCTCCTACGAGCAGTACTTC
TRBJ2-2 | . | . | TRBV6-1 | CATNYRRRRTGELFF | TGTGCCACCAACTACAGGAGAAGGAGGACCGGGGAGCTGTTTTTT
TRBJ2-1 | . | TRBD2 | TRBV6-1 | CASSPLAGEYNEQFF | TGTGCCAGCAGTCCTTTAGCGGGGGAGTACAATGAGCAGTTCTTC
TRBJ2-7 | few | TRBD1 | TRBV6-6 | CASSLRGQAGEQYF | TGTGCCAGCAGCCTTCGGGGACAGGCTGGCGAGCAGTACTTC
TRBJ2-3 | . | TRBD1 | TRBV4-1 | CASSQGQGAGDTQYF | TGCGCCAGCAGCCAAGGACAGGGGGCGGGAGATACGCAGTATTTT
TRBJ2-7 | . | . | TRBV4-1 | CASSQTQGSYEQYF | TGCGCCAGCAGCCAAACACAGGGATCCTACGAGCAGTACTTC
TRBJ1-6 | . | TRBD1 | TRBV5-6 | CASSLRTGGATDSPLHF | TGTGCCAGCAGCTTGCGGACAGGGGGCGCGACGGATTCACCCCTCCACTTT
TRBJ1-1 | . | . | TRBV30 | CAWSLGVQTEAFF | TGTGCCTGGAGTTTAGGGGTTCAGACTGAAGCTTTCTTT
TRBJ2-1 | . | . | TRBV5-7 | CASSLGLVGGSYNEQFF | TGTGCCAGCAGCTTGGGACTAGTGGGGGGTTCCTACAATGAGCAGTTCTTC
TRBJ1-6 | few | . | TRBV10-3 | CAISEPYQPLHF | TGTGCCATCAGTGAGCCGTACCAACCCCTCCACTTT
TRBJ2-4 | . | . | TRBV23-1 | CASSQVAGGGSLAKNIQYF | TGCGCCAGCAGTCAAGTAGCCGGTGGGGGGTCCCTAGCCAAAAACATTCAGTACTTC
TRBJ2-7 | many | TRBD2 | TRBV4-2 | CASSQEGAGGSYEQYF | TGTGCCAGCAGCCAAGAGGGAGCGGGGGGCTCCTACGAGCAGTACTTC
TRBJ2-7 | . | . | TRBV30 | CAWSFDSHSYEQYF | TGTGCCTGGAGTTTCGACAGTCACTCCTACGAGCAGTACTTC
TRBJ2-5 | . | . | TRBV6-5 | CASTSGEETQYF | TGTGCCAGCACAAGTGGAGAAGAGACCCAGTACTTC
TRBJ1-1 | few | . | TRBV27 | CASGFLGGTLGAFF | TGTGCCAGCGGGTTCTTGGGGGGAACTCTGGGGGCTTTCTTT
TRBJ1-4 | . | . | TRBV13 | CASSPRGNEKLFF | TGTGCCAGCAGCCCTCGGGGGAATGAAAAACTGTTTTTT
TRBJ1-5 | . | . | TRBV6-5 | CASGQSNQPQHF | TGTGCCAGCGGGCAGAGCAATCAGCCCCAGCATTTT
TRBJ1-1 | . | . | TRBV29-1 | CSARPARIMNTEAFF | TGCAGCGCCCGACCTGCGCGTATCATGAACACTGAAGCTTTCTTT
TRBJ1-1 | . | . | TRBV30 | CAGTAMNTEAFF | TGTGCCGGGACGGCGATGAACACTGAAGCTTTCTTT
TRBJ2-3 | . | . | TRBV7-9 | CASSFDTDTQYF | TGTGCCAGCAGCTTTGACACAGATACGCAGTATTTT
TRBJ1-2 | . | TRBD1 | TRBV29-1 | CSVVEPGQSYGYTF | TGCAGCGTTGTAGAACCGGGACAGTCCTATGGCTACACCTTC
TRBJ2-7 | . | . | TRBV6-5 | CASSYGGSGYEQYF | TGTGCCAGCAGTTACGGGGGCTCTGGCTACGAGCAGTACTTC
TRBJ2-3 | many | . | TRBV6-5 | CASSYTDTTDTQYF | TGTGCCAGCAGTTATACGGACACCACAGATACGCAGTATTTT
TRBJ2-1 | . | . | TRBV5-4 | CASSSPRGSYNEQFF | TGTGCCAGCAGTTCCCCCAGGGGCTCCTACAATGAGCAGTTCTTC